This T cell receptor (beta chain) was documented in a study of vaccination and CD4 T cells after COVID-19 (dated by TCRdb to 2021 to 2024). For the study in its entirety: Convalescent patients had a positive SARS-CoV-2 result on nasal swab PCR, and of these patients, several had mild disease and one had severe disease. Six males and four females were included in the convalescent cohort, with two Hispanic individuals, seven Caucasians, two Asians and one multiracial person represented. Two doses of either the Pfizer-BioNTech BNT162b2 vaccine (n=8) or the Moderna mRNA-1273 vaccine (n=2) were administered to participants. Post-COVID blood samples were collected from convalescent patients a median of around 100 days after diagnosis, with a range of about 30 to 170 days. Post-vaccine blood samples were collected a median of approximately eleven weeks after the second vaccine dose, ranging from about 13 to 241 days. A few convalescent patients were sampled both early after vaccination (day 14) and late after vaccination (days 161 to 241). For stimulating the cultures, overlapping spike peptide pools were used, derived from SARS-CoV-2 as well as from the common cold coronaviruses HCoV-NL63, HCoV-OC43 and HCoV-229E. Control cultures used a CEFX viral epitope pool as positive control, an HIV-1 Nef peptide pool as negative control, or no peptide. The spike-specific CD4+ TCR repertoire was compared before and after mRNA vaccination in around ten COVID-19 convalescent patients and several infection-naive healthy vaccine recipients.

Remarks on this clonotype: No cognate antigen has been identified for it. No base-level quality is on record; no much larger clone is a single base apart.

Library preparation employed PCR. DNA from cultured CD4+ T cells was subjected to TCR sequencing with the Oncomine TCR Beta short-read assay at the Johns Hopkins FTIC core. Genomic DNA was extracted from the cultured CD4+ T cells with the QIAamp micro DNA kit. Oncomine TCR Beta libraries from cultured CD4+ T cells were pooled with unique dual indexes and sequenced on an Illumina iSeq 100. The original methods were these. Non-productive sequences were filtered out, and CDR3s that did not start with C, did not end with F or W, or were shorter than 7 amino acids were discarded. Antigen-specific clonotypes were identified with the MANAFEST web application by comparing peptide-stimulated wells with reference and other culture wells. An FDR below 0.05, an odds ratio above 5, and a productive frequency above 0.1% in at least two of three replicate wells were required for clones to be considered positive. Cross-reactive clonotypes were defined as significantly expanded in both SARS-CoV-2 spike wells and at least one common cold coronavirus spike condition. Similarity between CDR3 sequences was evaluated in R version 3.6.1 using Levenshtein distances (stringdist) and unrooted phylogenetic trees (ape). TCRdb handled the public reads itself, with Q25 trimming in fastp and clone calling in MiXCR, and kept productive beta chains. Every distinct CDR3 protein forms one entry, paired with its most common genes and DNA. These V and J calls derive from TCRdb rather than the authors' analysis. The sample includes about 20,000 distinct CDR3 sequences, with about two fifths observed a single time. Jointly, the top ten make up roughly 29% of the sample.

What the work shows at the level of the full study, not this receptor alone: The median number of SARS-CoV-2-reactive clonotypes rose from around 20 after infection to around 40 after vaccination, but the change was not significant. Relatively few convalescent patients were included in the study, and early timepoints after natural infection were not analyzed. In convalescent patients, a median around 86% of post-vaccine SARS-CoV-2-reactive clones were detected only after vaccination, suggesting vaccine-specific priming. Of the vaccine-specific clones found in convalescent patients, nearly all (304 of 307) were mono-reactive for SARS-CoV-2 spike instead of being cross-reactive with common cold coronaviruses.

The time point label on this specimen signifies: late sampling 161 to 241 days after vaccination in three convalescent patients. This sample's treatment or condition label indicates: 10-day PBMC culture with coronavirus spike peptide pools or control peptides (ViraFEST assay). To expand antigen-specific T cells with peptide pools and then pick out the expanded clonotypes through TCR sequencing, the study relied on the ViraFEST assay. The convalescent patients' positive SARS-CoV-2 PCR tests were from March to December 2020, which was before the Alpha, Beta and Delta variants emerged in the United States. Each well held approximately 2 million PBMCs cultured in IMDM containing roughly 5% human AB serum and roughly 10 IU/ml IL-2, with 8.5 to 10 ug/ml peptide pools added. On days 3 and 7, half of the culture medium was replaced with fresh IL-2-containing medium. After roughly 11 days of culture, CD4+ T cells were isolated by negative selection with the EasySep CD4+ T cell isolation kit. Ficoll-Paque Plus gradient centrifugation was used to isolate PBMCs from whole blood, and the isolated PBMCs were then either used fresh or cryopreserved at -140C. Each culture condition was generally run in triplicate wells.

At the junction V is shortened by 10 bases and J by 3 bases; bases outside the gene matches: 4. The germline V gene (reference sequence) provides CDR1 LNHDA and CDR2 SQIVND. The CDR3 sequence holds 13 residues, the cysteine and phenylalanine included. Just CDR3 DNA is preserved here, 39 bases in frame from base 1. The receptor was derived from a human donor who had recovered from COVID-19. The sequence is built from TRBV19 and TRBJ2-5, with 11 bases matching TRBD2. The sequences come from CD4+ T cells from blood, cultured in vitro, collected about 7 months after SARS-CoV-2 vaccination. CDR3 region: CATKLAGEETQYF. The nucleotide sequence is TGTGCCACCAAACTAGCGGGGGAAGAGACCCAGTACTTC.